The present T cell receptor beta chain was sequenced within a study of beta chain features in type 1 diabetes. Expressed TCRB transcripts got sequenced, as all isolated RNA was reverse transcribed. This table comes from immunoSEQ multiplex PCR, and its TCRdb copy is limited to in-frame clones, with some not included. The table includes hundreds of thousands of clones, roughly a sixth detected once. This clone was found a few times. The germline V gene has CDR1 SNHLY and CDR2 FYNNEI. The V end lost 6 bases, the J end lost 2 bases, and 7 bases lay between the germline ends. The CDR3 is 12 residues long.

The sequence derives from a man between 18 and 35 years old in good health. The genes are TRBV2 and TRBJ1-2; D gene uncertain. The sequenced sample consisted of naive CD4+ T cells from blood. The CDR3 region has the DNA TGTGCCAGCAGCGCAGAGAACTATGGCTACACCTTC. Translation: CASSAENYGYTF.